The 17 T cell receptor beta chains in this list originate from one sample, sequenced in a study of blood T cell repertoires in COVID-19. Produced via immunoSEQ multiplex PCR; TCRdb's table is partial and in-frame only. Of about 310,000 clones detected, around 90% appear once; the ten largest clones hold roughly 2.3%. Sequencing used peripheral blood. These receptors all stem from a man aged 18-30 years with active or convalescent COVID-19.

The V and J genes are TRBV6-2 or TRBV6-3 and TRBJ1-1, with 7 bases aligning to TRBD1. Germline CDR1 reads MNHEY; CDR2 reads SVGEGT. With 1 base clipped from V and 5 bases from J, the junction kept 7 bases outside the gene matches. This CDR3 has 15 residues. In DNA form, the CDR3 reads TGTGCCAGCAGTTACTTGGACAGGCCGGAGACTGAAGCTTTCTTT. Translation gives CASSYLDRPETEAFF.

The V and J genes are TRBV2 and TRBJ2-5, with D possibly being TRBD1 (5 bases). CDR3 length: 15 residues. V dropped 3 bases and J dropped 2 bases, with 13 bases sitting between them. Germline V lookup: CDR1 SNHLY, CDR2 FYNNEI. The CDR3: CASSDRGTSQETQYF. The CDR3 bases are TGTGCCAGCAGTGATAGGGGTACATCTCAAGAGACCCAGTACTTC.

The chain employs TRBV28 and TRBJ2-6, with unresolved D. The germline V gene has CDR1 MDHEN and CDR2 SYDVKM. Trimming took 3 bases from V and 1 from J, leaving 7 bases between them. This CDR3 contains 15 residues. CDR3 sequence reads: CASSLTLSGANVLTF. The CDR3 DNA sequence: TGTGCCAGCAGTTTGACTTTATCTGGGGCCAACGTCCTGACTTTC.

This clone was seen a single time. V is TRBV5-1 and J is TRBJ1-3; D unclear. V was shortened by 4 bases and J by 2 bases, with 7 bases between the two germline ends. Germline CDR1 SGHRS, CDR2 YFSETQ. There are 13 residues in the CDR3. The CDR3 coding sequence is TGCGCCAGCAGCGCCCAGGCTGGAAACACCATATATTTT. As protein: CASSAQAGNTIYF. Full variable domain (rest looked up from reference TRBV5-1 and TRBJ1-3): KAGVTQTPRYLIKTRGQQVTLSCSPISGHRSVSWYQQTPGQGLQFLFEYFSETQRNKGNFPGRFSGRQFSNSRSEMNVSTLELGDSALYLCASSAQAGNTIYFGEGSWLTVV.

The chain recombines TRBV19 with TRBJ2-1; possibly TRBD2 for D (6 bases). V shed 7 bases and J shed 1 base, with 14 bases lying between them. Germline CDR1 and CDR2: LNHDA and SQIVND (reference sequence). The CDR3 runs 15 residues. CDR3 nucleotides: TGTGCCAGTATGGGAAGCGGGTTTTCCTACAATGAGCAGTTCTTC. Its protein product is CASMGSGFSYNEQFF.

This clone was observed a single time. The V gene is TRBV7-6, the J gene TRBJ1-2; 9 bases agree with TRBD1. CDR3 length: 18 amino acids. With V trimmed by 1 base and J by 4 bases, 13 bases remained unmatched. The V gene's germline CDR1 is SGHVS and CDR2 FNYEAQ. The CDR3 DNA follows: TGTGCCAGCAGCTTAGGGCCGGGACAGGGAACCGAATTCTATGGCTACACCTTC. Amino acids: CASSLGPGQGTEFYGYTF.

The chain recombines TRBV5-1 with TRBJ2-5; TRBD2 is a possible D gene (5 bases). Per the germline V gene, CDR1 is SGHRS and CDR2 is YFSETQ. The CDR3 runs to 13 residues. Trimming cost V 4 bases and J 5 bases, with 12 bases left between them. As DNA, the CDR3 is TGCGCCAGCAGCGAGGGTAGCGATGAGACCCAGTACTTC. This translates into CASSEGSDETQYF.

The chain carries TRBV7-2 and TRBJ2-7; 7 bases agree with TRBD1. Per the germline V gene, CDR1 is SGHTA and CDR2 is FQGNSA. V trimming: 5 bases; J trimming: 5 bases; junction bases outside the gene matches: 15. The CDR3 extends over 16 amino acids. CDR3 protein: CASSRDRAGIGNEQYF. The CDR3 coding sequence is TGTGCCAGCAGCCGCGACAGGGCAGGGATAGGAAACGAGCAGTACTTC. The full variable domain, with the rest looked up from reference TRBV7-2 and TRBJ2-7, is GAGVSQSPSNKVTEKGKDVELRCDPISGHTALYWYRQSLGQGLEFLIYFQGNSAPDKSGLPSDRFSAERTGGSVSTLTIQRTQQEDSAVYLCASSRDRAGIGNEQYFGPGTRLTVT.

A remark on this clone: A read error may account for a junction end that differs from germline. This chain uses TRBV7-9 with TRBJ2-1; D not certain. CDR3 size: 12 residues. Looked up from germline, CDR1 is SEHNR and CDR2 is FQNEAQ (reference sequence). The CDR3 DNA follows: TGTGCCAGCAGCTCCTCCCACAATGAGCAGTTCTTC. It encodes CASSSSHNEQFF.

The table lists this clone with a few counts. The rearrangement joins TRBV27 to TRBJ1-2; 8 positions agree with TRBD1. This CDR3 spans 13 amino acids. The germline V gene encodes CDR1 MNHEY and CDR2 SMNVEV (reference sequence). After removal of 4 bases from V and 7 bases from J, the junction contained 5 bases not matched to a gene. In DNA, the CDR3 is TGTGCCAGCAGTTCGACAGGGGAGGGTGGCTACACCTTC. Translating gives CASSSTGEGGYTF.

The J gene is TRBJ1-1, the V gene TRBV6-6; D unresolved. The germline V and J ends were trimmed by 5 bases and 3 bases, with 19 bases remaining between them. This CDR3 spans 16 amino acids. Looked up from germline, CDR1 is MNHNY and CDR2 is SVGAGI (reference sequence). CDR3 DNA: TGTGCCAGCAGTCGTAGTTTTAGGCTAGAGGACACTGAAGCTTTCTTT. Protein: CASSRSFRLEDTEAFF.

The CDR3 here is CASSPRRAGGTLYNEQFF. In nucleotides, the CDR3 is TGTGCCAGCAGTCCACGACGGGCGGGAGGTACGCTCTACAATGAGCAGTTCTTC. This chain links TRBV6-6 with TRBJ2-1; 8 positions agree with TRBD2. The CDR3 is 18 amino acids. Trimming removed 5 bases from V and 3 bases from J; junction bases left unmatched: 15. Per germline, CDR1 MNHNY and CDR2 SVGAGI (reference sequence).

The rearrangement links TRBV19 to TRBJ1-2; D remains ambiguous. The V end lost 7 bases, the J end lost 8 bases, and 14 bases lay between the germline ends. The germline V gene has CDR1 LNHDA and CDR2 SQIVND (reference sequence). This CDR3 has 12 amino acids. DNA for the CDR3: TGTGCCAGTACCTCGAGTACCCTAGGCTACACCTTC. Translated, it gives CASTSSTLGYTF.

This clone was counted many times. This chain connects TRBV7-2 to TRBJ2-5; a possible D gene is TRBD1 (6 bases). This CDR3 has 14 residues. V shed 5 bases and J shed 5 bases, with 15 bases lying between them. Germline V gene lookup returns CDR1 SGHTA and CDR2 FQGNSA. CDR3 sequence reads: CASSAQGYRETQYF. The CDR3 nucleotides are TGTGCCAGCAGCGCACAGGGTTATCGGGAGACCCAGTACTTC. Together with reference TRBV7-2 and TRBJ2-5, the CDR3 gives the full variable domain: GAGVSQSPSNKVTEKGKDVELRCDPISGHTALYWYRQSLGQGLEFLIYFQGNSAPDKSGLPSDRFSAERTGGSVSTLTIQRTQQEDSAVYLCASSAQGYRETQYFGPGTRLLVL.

The chain employs TRBV27 and TRBJ2-7; 7 bases fit TRBD1. V was clipped by 5 bases and J by 3 bases; unmatched bases: 7. This CDR3 has 14 residues. Germline loops: CDR1 MNHEY, CDR2 SMNVEV (reference sequence). CDR3 residues: CASSRTGVGYEQYF. DNA for the CDR3: TGTGCCAGCAGTCGCACAGGGGTCGGCTACGAGCAGTACTTC.

The rearrangement uses TRBV7-9 and TRBJ2-5, with a tentative D call TRBD2 (5 bases). Germline lookup yields CDR1 SEHNR and CDR2 FQNEAQ (reference sequence). There are 13 residues in the CDR3. V was shortened by 3 bases and J by 5 bases, with 10 bases between the two germline ends. CDR3: CASSFRDTETQYF. The CDR3 bases are TGTGCCAGCAGCTTCCGGGATACGGAGACCCAGTACTTC.

The rearrangement links TRBV19 to TRBJ2-1; TRBD2 matches 12 bases. This CDR3 has 14 residues. With 5 bases clipped from V and 9 bases from J, the junction kept 5 bases outside the gene matches. Per germline, CDR1 LNHDA and CDR2 SQIVND (reference sequence). The CDR3 region is CASSLLAGGPEQFF. CDR3 bases: TGTGCCAGTAGTTTGCTAGCGGGGGGGCCTGAGCAGTTCTTC.